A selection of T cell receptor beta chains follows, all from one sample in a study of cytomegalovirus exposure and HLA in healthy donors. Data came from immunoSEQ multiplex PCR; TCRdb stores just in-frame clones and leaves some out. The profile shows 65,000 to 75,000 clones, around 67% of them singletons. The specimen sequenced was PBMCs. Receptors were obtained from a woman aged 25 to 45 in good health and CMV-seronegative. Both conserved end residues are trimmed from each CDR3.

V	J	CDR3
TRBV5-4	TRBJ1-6	ASSPAGGGGRSPLH
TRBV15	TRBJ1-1	ATSRDRALRGTEAF
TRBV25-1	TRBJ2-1	ASRGSTGVSSYNEQF
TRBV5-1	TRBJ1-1	ASSPLRMGQGGAEAF
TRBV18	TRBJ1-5	ASSQGADQPQH
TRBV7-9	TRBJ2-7	ASSHRDRGGYEQY
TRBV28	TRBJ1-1	ASSLLQTGGAF
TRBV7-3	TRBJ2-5	ASSLGQGAVETQY
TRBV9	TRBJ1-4	ASSADRAGGNEKLF
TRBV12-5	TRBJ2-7	ASANSSGQISYEQY
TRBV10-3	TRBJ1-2	AISEASLYGYT
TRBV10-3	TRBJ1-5	AISENSSNQPQH
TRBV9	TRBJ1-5	ASSVAGGLNQPQH
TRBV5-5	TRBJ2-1	ASSFDNSYNEQF
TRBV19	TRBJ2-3	ASSSGGASDTQY
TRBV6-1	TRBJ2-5	ASSGTVNQGETQY
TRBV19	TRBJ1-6	ASSGGGTYNSPLH
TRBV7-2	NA	ASSLDELGRGAYEQY
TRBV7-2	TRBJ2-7	ASRPRPSSYEQY
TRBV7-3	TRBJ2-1	ASSLNPARGSEQF
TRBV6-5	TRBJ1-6	ASSYRNRGFGSPLH
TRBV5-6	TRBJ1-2	ASTLRQGQETYGYT
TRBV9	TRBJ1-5	ASSPRGRVNYSNQPQH
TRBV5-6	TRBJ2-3	ASSLKSLTDTQY